In this sample, the clone carrying this TCR beta chain turned up once. These data come from a study of cytomegalovirus exposure and HLA in healthy donors. About the study: From donors who were HLA-typed, an early data release held 80 million to 85 million unique TCRs.

PCR primers comprised 60 Vbeta and 13 Jbeta primers. Data came from immunoSEQ multiplex PCR; TCRdb stores just in-frame clones and leaves some out. The table lists tens of thousands of clones, approximately 72% of them singletons. Sequencing was done on a sample of PBMCs. This clonotype originated in a woman in her forties or fifties in good health and CMV-seronegative.

The chain's CDR3 is CSDRNSGPVTYEQYF. CDR3 bases: TGCAGTGATCGTAATAGCGGGCCTGTGACCTACGAGCAGTACTTC. The chain joins TRBV29-1 to TRBJ2-7; 7 bases are a match to TRBD2. Looked up from germline, CDR1 is SQVTM and CDR2 is ANQGSEA. The CDR3 is 15 residues long.